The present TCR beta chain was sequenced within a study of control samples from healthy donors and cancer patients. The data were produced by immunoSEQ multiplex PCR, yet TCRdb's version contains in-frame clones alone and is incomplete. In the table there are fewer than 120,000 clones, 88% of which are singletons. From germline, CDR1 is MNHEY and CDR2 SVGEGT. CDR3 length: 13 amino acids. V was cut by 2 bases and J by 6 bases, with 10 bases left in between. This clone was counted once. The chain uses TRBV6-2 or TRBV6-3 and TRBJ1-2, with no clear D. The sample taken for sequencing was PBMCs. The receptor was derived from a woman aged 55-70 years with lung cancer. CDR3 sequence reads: CASSYTRSHGYTF. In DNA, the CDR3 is TGTGCCAGCAGTTACACACGGTCTCATGGCTACACCTTC.